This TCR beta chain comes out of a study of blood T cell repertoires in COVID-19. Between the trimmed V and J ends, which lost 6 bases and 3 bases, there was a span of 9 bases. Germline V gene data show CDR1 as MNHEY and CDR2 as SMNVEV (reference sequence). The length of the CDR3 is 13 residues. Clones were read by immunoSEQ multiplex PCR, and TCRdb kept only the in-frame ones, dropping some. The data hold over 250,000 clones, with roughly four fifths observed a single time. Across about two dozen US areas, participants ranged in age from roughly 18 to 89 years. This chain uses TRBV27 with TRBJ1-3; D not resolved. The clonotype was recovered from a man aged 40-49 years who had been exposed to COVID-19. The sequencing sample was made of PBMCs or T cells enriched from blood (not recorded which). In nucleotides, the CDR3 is TGTGCCAGCAGCCCCGAGGTTGGAAACACCATATATTTT. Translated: CASSPEVGNTIYF.